The source of this TCR beta chain is a study of CD8+CD57+ T cells in acquired aplastic anemia. Study information: 3.2 ug was the average amount of DNA from sorted CD4+ and CD8+ cells.

According to the study, genomic DNA was the template for TCR beta VDJ and CDR3 profiling. TCRdb recomputed calls from the reads with MiXCR, one row per CDR3 protein. The sample yields under 200,000 distinct CDR3 sequences, about 50% seen once. CD8+CD57+ cell expansion, shown by flow cytometry, had occurred in the patients selected for sequencing. The study sampled blood from patients who had received no therapy. The germline CDR1 and CDR2 sequences are WNHNN and SYGVQD (reference sequence). The CDR3 is 15 residues long. Trimming removed 6 bases from V and 2 bases from J, with 15 bases in between. Material: sorted CD4+, CD8+, or CD8+CD57+ T cells (not recorded which) from PBMCs. This sequence joins TRBV10-1 and TRBJ2-3; D is perhaps TRBD2 (6 bases). This TCR derives from a human donor with aplastic anemia. CDR3 region: CASSPGAGNTDTQYF. The CDR3 DNA sequence: TGCGCCAGCAGCCCCGGAGCGGGTAACACAGATACGCAGTATTTT.